These 11 T cell receptor beta chains were all obtained from the same sample, sequenced in a study of shared clonotypes between healthy human individuals (dated by TCRdb to the early 2020s). Libraries were prepared through the immunoSEQ multiplex PCR assay. Here the immuneACCESS table is served through TCRdb, limited to in-frame sequences with V and J called. Missing clones are a known gap in these copies; in checked studies unresolved V genes cover under half, and the rest lacks a known reason. A total of approximately 1,000,000 clones appear in this sample, roughly 80% of them only once. The ten largest clones represent almost 0.9% of the sample. The sequencing input was memory CD4+ T cells from PBMCs. The sample's cell subset or site label, decoded: CD45RA-negative fraction. The receptors originated from a man younger than 35 in good health. Some clones in this sample may be carry-over from other donors' samples.

The V gene is TRBV7-8, the J gene TRBJ1-5; the D is unclear. V lost 2 bases to trimming and J lost 4 bases, with 9 bases between them. The length of the CDR3 is 14 residues. Germline V lookup: CDR1 SGHVS, CDR2 FQNEAQ. The CDR3 sequence: CASSLQGSNQPQHF. CDR3 DNA: TGTGCCAGCAGCTTACAAGGTTCTAATCAGCCCCAGCATTTT.

The V gene is TRBV6-1, the J gene TRBJ2-3; 10 nucleotides agree with TRBD2. Per the germline V gene, CDR1 is MNHNS and CDR2 is SASEGT. The CDR3 has 16 amino acids. With 4 bases clipped from V and 2 bases from J, the junction kept 6 bases outside the gene matches. DNA of the CDR3: TGTGCCAGCAGTGTAGCGGGAGGTATTATCACAGATACGCAGTATTTT. Amino acid sequence: CASSVAGGIITDTQYF.

The chain uses TRBV9 and TRBJ2-7; 9 bases fit TRBD1. The CDR3 totals 17 residues. Germline CDR1 SGDLS, CDR2 YYNGEE. With 0 bases clipped from V and 1 base from J, the junction kept 8 bases outside the gene matches. In nucleotides, the CDR3 is TGTGCCAGCAGCGTAGAGTTAGGGACAGGGAATTCCTACGAGCAGTACTTC. Translating gives CASSVELGTGNSYEQYF. The complete variable domain, with remaining parts taken from reference TRBV9 and TRBJ2-7, reads DSGVTQTPKHLITATGQRVTLRCSPRSGDLSVYWYQQSLDQGLQFLIQYYNGEERAKGNILERFSAQQFPDLHSELNLSSLELGDSALYFCASSVELGTGNSYEQYFGPGTRLTVT.

This chain joins TRBV10-3 and TRBJ1-4; TRBD1 is a possible D gene (5 bases). The CDR3 contains 13 residues. Trimming removed 11 bases at V and 6 bases at J, with 16 bases between. CDR1 and CDR2 (germline): ENHRY, SYGVKD. DNA for the CDR3: TGTGCCTCAAGGCCCCAGGGAGATGAAAAACTGTTTTTT. Translated, it gives CASRPQGDEKLFF.

The chain links TRBV5-1 to TRBJ1-3, with 8 bases matching TRBD1. Germline assignment: CDR1 SGHRS and CDR2 YFSETQ. V gave up 5 bases and J gave up 1 base; unmatched junction bases: 5. The CDR3 runs to 15 residues. CDR3 residues: CASSPGQGSGNTIYF. CDR3 nucleotides: TGCGCCAGCAGTCCCGGACAGGGATCTGGAAACACCATATATTTT.

The chain combines TRBV5-1 with TRBJ2-5; D may correspond to TRBD1 or TRBD2 (5 bases each). V was trimmed by 4 bases and J by 1 base, leaving 11 bases between them. The CDR3 has 14 residues. Germline V gene lookup returns CDR1 SGHRS and CDR2 YFSETQ. The CDR3: CASSTDGTQETQYF. Written as DNA, the CDR3 is TGCGCCAGCAGCACGGACGGGACCCAAGAGACCCAGTACTTC.

V is TRBV27 and J is TRBJ1-2; 9 bases line up with TRBD1. Germline V gene lookup returns CDR1 MNHEY and CDR2 SMNVEV (reference sequence). The junction had 3 bases not matched to a gene; V was cut back by 4 bases and J by 6 bases. The CDR3 length is 13 residues. The CDR3 region is CASSYWTGDGYTF. In DNA form, the CDR3 reads TGTGCCAGCAGTTATTGGACAGGGGATGGCTACACCTTC.

This clone came up once. At the DNA level, this CDR3 is encoded by other sequences in the same sample as well. The chain recombines TRBV27 with TRBJ1-5; TRBD1 matches at 7 bases. The CDR3 is made up of 13 amino acids. With 2 bases clipped from V and 5 bases from J, the junction kept 0 bases outside the gene matches. Germline-derived CDR1 and CDR2 are MNHEY and SMNVEV (reference sequence). As DNA, the CDR3 is TGTGCCAGCAGTTTAACAGGGGATCAGCCCCAGCATTTT. This encodes CASSLTGDQPQHF.

V gene TRBV10-3 combines with J gene TRBJ1-1, with no clear D. The CDR3 runs to 12 residues. Trimming removed 3 bases at V and 11 bases at J, with 13 bases between. CDR1 is ENHRY, CDR2 SYGVKD, per germline. The CDR3 nucleotides are TGTGCCATCAGTGATAGCGGTGTCGGGGCTTTCTTT. As protein: CAISDSGVGAFF.

This rearrangement joins TRBV28 to TRBJ1-5; D gene uncertain. The CDR3 runs to 12 residues. CDR1 is MDHEN, CDR2 SYDVKM, per germline. V dropped 10 bases and J dropped 0 bases, with 7 bases sitting between them. CDR3 DNA: TGTGCCACCGCGATTAGCAATCAGCCCCAGCATTTT. This encodes CATAISNQPQHF.

The chain couples TRBV7-2 to TRBJ1-2; D call uncertain. Trimming pared 3 bases from V and 2 bases from J, leaving 10 bases between. Germline V gene sequence: CDR1 SGHTA, CDR2 FQGNSA. The CDR3 is made up of 14 amino acids. CDR3 nucleotides: TGTGCCAGCAGCTTCGGCGCAGAAAACTATGGCTACACCTTC. Its translation is CASSFGAENYGYTF.